The clone carrying this T cell receptor (beta chain) has a handful of counts. Antigen specificity is unknown. Germline V CDR1 and CDR2: DFQATT, SNEGSKA (reference sequence). The CDR3 consists of 16 residues. The V and J ends lost 6 bases and 8 bases respectively, with 23 bases between them. This entry comes from a study of blood T cells in healthy people across ages. Study results and limitations: Older individuals had lower TCR beta diversity per million T cells (the decline was roughly linear).

Sample-barcoded 5' priming and a J-beta primer mix drove a second PCR of 7 to 11 cycles. TCRdb re-called the 5' RACE reads with MiXCR, one entry per CDR3 protein. In the table there are about 1.6 million distinct CDR3 sequences, around 36% of which are singletons. Sample donors were healthy Caucasian individuals that came from Russia, aged roughly 6 to 90. The clonotype was recovered from a woman in her twenties or thirties in good health. Sample: blood. The J gene is TRBJ1-6, the V gene TRBV20-1; D may be TRBD1 (5 bases). CDR3 region: CSANPPNAGVHSPLHF. For the CDR3, the DNA is TGCAGTGCAAATCCCCCGAATGCGGGGGTCCATTCACCCCTCCACTTT.